Below are 32 T cell receptor beta chains sequenced from a single sample in a study of cytomegalovirus exposure and HLA in healthy donors. The study ran its PCR with 60 Vbeta and 13 Jbeta primers. The protocol was immunoSEQ multiplex PCR, while the TCRdb copy is restricted to in-frame clones and leaves out a portion. The sample has about 98,000 clones; roughly 80% are singletons. The sequenced sample consisted of PBMCs. These TCRs come from a man between 60 and 75 years old in good health and CMV-seropositive.

The chain is built from TRBV10-3 and TRBJ2-7; 8 positions match TRBD1. The CDR3 is 13 residues long. Germline assignment: CDR1 ENHRY and CDR2 SYGVKD. The trim removed 10 bases at V and 3 bases at J, leaving 8 bases unmatched. Written as DNA, the CDR3 is TGTGCCACACTCCCCGGGACAGGCTACGAGCAGTACTTC. The encoded protein is CATLPGTGYEQYF.

The chain couples TRBV13 to TRBJ2-7, with 8 bases that match TRBD2. The junction had 3 bases not matched to a gene; V was cut back by 4 bases and J by 4 bases. The CDR3 has 13 residues. Germline V gene data show CDR1 as PRHDT and CDR2 as FYEKMQ (reference sequence). Here the CDR3 DNA reads TGTGCCAGCAGCTGGCGCGGGGGGTACGAGCAGTACTTC. It specifies CASSWRGGYEQYF.

The chain employs TRBV7-8 and TRBJ2-3; D perhaps matches TRBD2 (5 bases). Per the germline V gene, CDR1 is SGHVS and CDR2 is FQNEAQ. Trimming shortened V by 0 bases and J by 1 base, and 14 bases separated the two germline ends. The CDR3 is 17 amino acids. The CDR3 loop is CASSLALHSAGTDTQYF. Written as DNA, the CDR3 is TGTGCCAGCAGCTTAGCCCTCCATTCAGCGGGCACAGATACGCAGTATTTT.

The chain recombines TRBV5-1 with TRBJ2-3; no clear D. Trimming stripped 5 bases from V and 3 bases from J, with 7 bases between. Germline V gives CDR1 SGHRS, CDR2 YFSETQ. The CDR3 has 12 residues. The CDR3 bases are TGCGCCAGCAGTCTGCGGACAGATACGCAGTATTTT. This translates into CASSLRTDTQYF.

V is TRBV13 and J is TRBJ2-1; D is possibly TRBD2 (5 bases). The CDR3 spans 13 residues. From germline, CDR1 is PRHDT and CDR2 FYEKMQ (reference sequence). Trimming left V 4 bases short and J 7 bases short, with 11 bases between. The CDR3 sequence: CASSSGITNEQFF. In DNA, the CDR3 is TGTGCCAGCAGCTCCGGGATCACAAATGAGCAGTTCTTC.

This clone has more than one count but fewer than ten. The rearrangement uses TRBV6-5 and TRBJ1-1; no definite D call. V was trimmed by 5 bases and J by 0 bases, leaving 13 bases between them. This CDR3 is built from 15 residues. Germline V gene sequence: CDR1 MNHEY, CDR2 SVGAGI. The CDR3 sequence: CASSQRVGVNTEAFF. The CDR3 nucleotides are TGTGCCAGCAGTCAGAGGGTAGGAGTGAACACTGAAGCTTTCTTT.

The CDR3 region is CASSEVGQGIGEQFF. CDR3 in DNA: TGTGCCAGCAGTGAAGTTGGACAGGGTATCGGTGAGCAGTTCTTC. V gene TRBV6-1 combines with J gene TRBJ2-1, with 8 positions matching TRBD1. Looked up from germline, CDR1 is MNHNS and CDR2 is SASEGT. V shed 1 base, J shed 9 bases, and the junction held 8 bases outside the gene matches. The CDR3 contains 15 residues.

This chain uses TRBV15 with TRBJ1-4; D is unresolved. In germline, CDR1 is LNHNV, CDR2 YYDKDF (reference sequence). The V end was cut by 0 bases, the J end by 4 bases, with 9 bases between. The CDR3 consists of 15 residues. The CDR3 here is CATSRDTALNEKLFF. The DNA of the CDR3 is TGTGCCACCAGCAGAGATACAGCACTTAATGAAAAACTGTTTTTT.

This chain links TRBV30 with TRBJ2-2; TRBD2 agrees at 7 bases. Germline values: CDR1 GTSNPN, CDR2 SVGIG (reference sequence). Trimming removed 3 bases from V and 0 bases from J; junction bases left unmatched: 4. The CDR3 spans 15 residues. As DNA, the CDR3 is TGTGCCTGGAGCGGGGGGTCGTCGAACACCGGGGAGCTGTTTTTT. Translation: CAWSGGSSNTGELFF.

The rearrangement uses TRBV2 and TRBJ1-6; 10 bases align to TRBD1. The CDR3 consists of 15 residues. Germline CDR1 reads SNHLY; CDR2 reads FYNNEI. V gave up 6 bases and J gave up 3 bases; unmatched junction bases: 2. The CDR3 DNA reads TGTGCCAGCAGAGGGACAGGGGACTATAATTCACCCCTCCACTTT. Protein sequence: CASRGTGDYNSPLHF.

The rearrangement uses TRBV10-3 and TRBJ2-3; 7 bases align to TRBD2. The CDR3 length is 16 residues. V shed 6 bases, J shed 6 bases, and the junction held 15 bases outside the gene matches. The germline V gene encodes CDR1 ENHRY and CDR2 SYGVKD. The CDR3 protein is CAIRGETSSRADTQYF. Written as DNA, the CDR3 is TGTGCCATCAGGGGGGAGACTAGCTCACGGGCGGATACGCAGTATTTT.

The V gene is TRBV5-4, the J gene TRBJ1-2; D is unresolved. Germline V lookup: CDR1 SGHNT, CDR2 YYREEE (reference sequence). This CDR3 has 13 residues. With 2 bases removed from V and 3 bases from J, the gap between germline ends came to 8 bases. The DNA for the CDR3 is TGTGCCAGCAGCTTAGGGAGAGACTATGGCTACACCTTC. It encodes CASSLGRDYGYTF.

To note about this clone: A far larger clone is off by one base, so a read error is likely. In nucleotides, the CDR3 is TGTGCCAGCACTTACTCGGGGCTACATCAGCCCCAGCATTTT. This codes for CASTYSGLHQPQHF. The chain employs TRBV6-5 and TRBJ1-5, with a tentative D call TRBD1 (5 bases). CDR1 MNHEY and CDR2 SVGAGI come from the germline V gene. The CDR3 totals 14 residues.

The chain has TRBV4-1 and TRBJ2-3; 10 bases line up with TRBD2. The CDR3 runs 15 residues. Germline V lookup: CDR1 MGHRA, CDR2 YSYEKL. Germline trimming cut 4 bases from V and 5 bases from J; bases unmatched to any gene: 6. Here the CDR3 reads CASSPSGGAGDTQYF. The CDR3 nucleotides read TGCGCCAGCAGCCCGAGCGGGGGGGCGGGAGATACGCAGTATTTT.

The chain carries TRBV6-5 and TRBJ1-6; D gene ambiguous. CDR3 length: 13 residues. Germline lookup yields CDR1 MNHEY and CDR2 SVGAGI. The V gene lost 4 bases and the J gene lost 10 bases, with 11 bases spanning the gap. CDR3 loop: CASSFTRGSPLHF. The CDR3 DNA sequence: TGTGCCAGCAGTTTCACTAGAGGGTCACCCCTCCACTTT.

The CDR3 reads CAWFDRDSPHGYTF. CDR3 DNA sequence: TGTGCCTGGTTCGACAGGGACTCCCCACATGGCTACACCTTC. This chain connects TRBV30 to TRBJ1-2; TRBD1 agrees at 7 bases. The CDR3 totals 14 residues. V gave up 5 bases and J gave up 6 bases; unmatched junction bases: 12. Germline V CDR1 and CDR2: GTSNPN, SVGIG (reference sequence).

The CDR3: CASSTGSSYEQYF. The CDR3 nucleotides are TGTGCCAGCAGCACAGGGAGCTCCTACGAGCAGTACTTC. This sequence joins TRBV7-2 and TRBJ2-7; D is perhaps TRBD1 (6 bases). There are 13 residues in the CDR3. Trimming cost V 5 bases and J 0 bases, with 8 bases left between them. Germline CDR1 and CDR2: SGHTA and FQGNSA.

This clone was observed a handful of times. The J gene is TRBJ2-5, the V gene TRBV7-9, with 12 bases aligning to TRBD1. The DNA end is more similar to TRBJ2-7, so the J call may be wrong. The CDR3 length is 14 residues. Per germline, CDR1 SEHNR and CDR2 FQNEAQ (reference sequence). The CDR3 region is CASSIGGQGAEQYF. Here the CDR3 DNA reads TGTGCCAGCAGCATAGGGGGACAGGGGGCCGAGCAGTACTTC.

The chain combines TRBV5-4 with TRBJ1-1, with 7 nucleotides matching TRBD1. In germline, CDR1 is SGHNT, CDR2 YYREEE (reference sequence). V lost 6 bases and J lost 3; bases outside the gene matches: 8. CDR3 length equals 14 residues. CDR3 amino acids: CASKRTGQYTEAFF. DNA of the CDR3: TGTGCCAGCAAAAGGACAGGTCAATACACTGAAGCTTTCTTT.

This sequence joins TRBV15 and TRBJ2-7; 8 bases are a match to TRBD2. CDR1 and CDR2 from the germline V gene are LNHNV and YYDKDF (reference sequence). The CDR3 is 15 amino acids. Losses at the gene ends were 0 bases for V and 2 bases for J; bases not matched to a gene: 3. Here the CDR3 reads CATSRDLRGAYEQYF. For the CDR3, the DNA is TGTGCCACCAGCAGAGATTTGCGGGGGGCCTACGAGCAGTACTTC.

The chain recombines TRBV5-1 with TRBJ2-1, with 14 bases identical to TRBD2. Germline V lookup: CDR1 SGHRS, CDR2 YFSETQ. The CDR3 consists of 17 residues. V lost 4 bases, J lost 6 bases, and 9 bases stayed unmatched. The CDR3 DNA reads as TGCGCCAGCAGCCTAGCAGCTGGGACTAGCGGGGGCAATGAGCAGTTCTTC. This codes for CASSLAAGTSGGNEQFF.

The gene calls are TRBV7-8 and TRBJ2-7; 7 bases align to TRBD1. The CDR3 covers 14 residues. Germline V gene sequence: CDR1 SGHVS, CDR2 FQNEAQ. V lost 5 bases, J lost 3 bases, and 7 bases stayed unmatched. The CDR3 loop reads CASSVDRADYEQYF. The CDR3 coding sequence is TGTGCCAGCAGCGTCGACAGGGCCGACTACGAGCAGTACTTC.

The chain recombines TRBV30 with TRBJ2-5; TRBD1 is a possible D gene (6 bases). CDR1 and CDR2 from the germline V gene are GTSNPN and SVGIG (reference sequence). CDR3 length equals 14 residues. V was clipped by 2 bases and J by 11 bases, with 21 bases between them. The CDR3 sequence is CAWSQGYPLREQYF. As DNA, the CDR3 is TGTGCCTGGAGTCAGGGGTATCCCCTGAGGGAGCAGTACTTC.

Of note for this clone: The identical CDR3 is also encoded by other nucleotide sequences in the sample. The V gene is TRBV29-1, the J gene TRBJ1-3; D is unresolved. Germline CDR1 SQVTM, CDR2 ANQGSEA. The CDR3 is 16 residues long. The ends were cut back, 5 bases at V and 4 bases at J, with 21 bases in the middle. The CDR3 nucleotides are TGCAGCGTTTCCTTAAATTGGGCCCACTCCGGAAACACCATATATTTT. Its translation is CSVSLNWAHSGNTIYF.

This chain uses TRBV5-1 with TRBJ1-4; 11 bases are shared with TRBD1. Germline V gene lookup returns CDR1 SGHRS and CDR2 YFSETQ. J gave up 8 bases and V 4 bases, and 4 bases lay outside the gene matches. This CDR3 has 14 amino acids. CDR3 protein: CASSGGTGGEKLFF. CDR3 bases: TGCGCCAGCAGCGGAGGGACAGGGGGGGAAAAACTGTTTTTT. Full variable domain (remainder filled in from reference TRBV5-1 and TRBJ1-4): KAGVTQTPRYLIKTRGQQVTLSCSPISGHRSVSWYQQTPGQGLQFLFEYFSETQRNKGNFPGRFSGRQFSNSRSEMNVSTLELGDSALYLCASSGGTGGEKLFFGSGTQLSVL.

The V and J genes are TRBV19 and TRBJ1-1, with 7 nucleotides matching TRBD1. With V trimmed by 6 bases and J by 2 bases, 12 bases remained unmatched. The CDR3 is made up of 16 amino acids. Per germline, CDR1 LNHDA and CDR2 SQIVND (reference sequence). The CDR3 DNA is TGTGCCAGTAGGGGTGGGACCAGGGGGTATAACACTGAAGCTTTCTTT. This encodes CASRGGTRGYNTEAFF.

The gene calls are TRBV7-9 and TRBJ1-2; TRBD1 is a possible D gene (6 bases). Germline CDR1 reads SEHNR; CDR2 reads FQNEAQ (reference sequence). The CDR3 sequence is 13 residues long. Trimming removed 1 base from V and 14 bases from J, with 17 bases in between. The CDR3 DNA reads as TGTGCCAGCAGCTTAGTACAGGGTGAACTTGGGACCTTC. This encodes CASSLVQGELGTF.

The CDR3, as DNA: TGCGCCAGCAGCCACCAAGCGGGGGCCCGGTACACTGAAGCTTTCTTT. It encodes CASSHQAGARYTEAFF. The V and J genes are TRBV4-3 and TRBJ1-1; TRBD1 might be the D (6 bases). The CDR3 spans 16 residues. The germline CDR1 and CDR2 sequences are LGHNA and YSLEER. V dropped 3 bases and J dropped 3 bases, with 17 bases sitting between them.

This clone was detected many times. The rearrangement uses TRBV5-6 and TRBJ1-2; 7 nucleotides align to TRBD1. This CDR3 has 13 residues. Germline lookup yields CDR1 SGHDT and CDR2 YYEEEE. V gave up 2 bases and J gave up 8 bases; unmatched junction bases: 6. CDR3 amino acids: CASSLDRAGGYTF. In DNA form, the CDR3 reads TGTGCCAGCAGCTTAGACAGGGCGGGAGGCTACACCTTC.

This clone has only a few counts. The chain employs TRBV18 and TRBJ1-5; TRBD1 agrees at 9 bases. V lost 6 bases and J lost 1; bases outside the gene matches: 4. Germline loops: CDR1 KGHSH, CDR2 LQKENI. This CDR3 has 15 amino acids. This chain's CDR3 is CASSLGTGSNQPQHF. For the CDR3, the DNA is TGTGCCAGCTCCCTCGGGACAGGGAGCAATCAGCCCCAGCATTTT.

The chain carries TRBV6-1 and TRBJ2-1; TRBD1 is a possible D gene (5 bases). CDR3 length: 19 residues. Deletions cut 0 bases from V and 4 bases from J, with 22 bases between. Looked up from germline, CDR1 is MNHNS and CDR2 is SASEGT. CDR3: CASSEASWAAIQAYNEQFF. DNA of the CDR3: TGTGCCAGCAGTGAAGCGAGTTGGGCAGCTATACAGGCATACAATGAGCAGTTCTTC.

This sequence joins TRBV4-3 and TRBJ2-1; 9 nucleotides line up with TRBD2. Per the germline V gene, CDR1 is LGHNA and CDR2 is YSLEER. CDR3 length: 18 residues. V lost 2 bases and J lost 1; bases outside the gene matches: 9. The CDR3 region is CASSQSGGQIGSYNEQFF. DNA for the CDR3: TGCGCCAGCAGCCAAAGCGGGGGGCAGATTGGGTCCTACAATGAGCAGTTCTTC.